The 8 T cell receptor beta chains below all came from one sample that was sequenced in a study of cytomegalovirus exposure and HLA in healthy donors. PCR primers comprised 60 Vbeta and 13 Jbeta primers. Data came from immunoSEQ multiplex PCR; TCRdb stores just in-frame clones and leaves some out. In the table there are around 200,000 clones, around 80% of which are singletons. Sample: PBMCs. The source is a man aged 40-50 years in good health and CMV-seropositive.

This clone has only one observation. CDR3 region: CASSQVELAGHEQYF. CDR3 in DNA: TGCGCCAGCAGCCAAGTCGAACTAGCGGGACACGAGCAGTACTTC. This chain connects TRBV4-1 to TRBJ2-7, with 10 bases identical to TRBD2. The CDR3 is 15 amino acids. V dropped 1 base and J dropped 5; count of bases not matched to a gene: 5. The germline gives CDR1 MGHRA, CDR2 YSYEKL.

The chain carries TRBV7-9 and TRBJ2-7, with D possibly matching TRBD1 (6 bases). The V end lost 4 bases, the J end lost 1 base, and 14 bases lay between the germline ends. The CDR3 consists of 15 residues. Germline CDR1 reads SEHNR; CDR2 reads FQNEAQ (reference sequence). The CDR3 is CASSSTGLNSYEQYF. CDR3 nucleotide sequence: TGTGCCAGCAGCTCGACAGGATTGAATTCCTACGAGCAGTACTTC.

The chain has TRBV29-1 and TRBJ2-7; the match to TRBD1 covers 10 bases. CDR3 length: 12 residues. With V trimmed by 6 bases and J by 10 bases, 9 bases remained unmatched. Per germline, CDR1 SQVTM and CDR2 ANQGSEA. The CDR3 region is CSVAGTGEDQYF. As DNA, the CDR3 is TGCAGCGTAGCCGGGACAGGGGAAGACCAGTACTTC.

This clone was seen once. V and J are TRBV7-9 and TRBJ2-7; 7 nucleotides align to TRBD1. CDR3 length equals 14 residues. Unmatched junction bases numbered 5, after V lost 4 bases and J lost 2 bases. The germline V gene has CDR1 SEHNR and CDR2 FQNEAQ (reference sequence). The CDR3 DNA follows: TGTGCCAGCAGCTCTGGAACAGGGGCCTACGAGCAGTACGTC. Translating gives CASSSGTGAYEQYV.

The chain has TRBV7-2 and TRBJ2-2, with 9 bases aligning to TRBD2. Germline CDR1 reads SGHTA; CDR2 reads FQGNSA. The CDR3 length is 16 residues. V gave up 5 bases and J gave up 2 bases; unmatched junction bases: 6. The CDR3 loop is CASSTSAGGNTGELFF. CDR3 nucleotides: TGTGCCAGCAGCACCTCAGCGGGAGGCAACACCGGGGAGCTGTTTTTT. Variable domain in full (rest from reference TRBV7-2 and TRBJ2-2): GAGVSQSPSNKVTEKGKDVELRCDPISGHTALYWYRQSLGQGLEFLIYFQGNSAPDKSGLPSDRFSAERTGGSVSTLTIQRTQQEDSAVYLCASSTSAGGNTGELFFGEGSRLTVL.

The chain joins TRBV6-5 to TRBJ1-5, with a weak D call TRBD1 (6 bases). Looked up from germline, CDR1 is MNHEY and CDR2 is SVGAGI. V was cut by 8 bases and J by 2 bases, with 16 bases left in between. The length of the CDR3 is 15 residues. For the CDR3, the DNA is TGTGCCAGCTCGCAGGGGCCGAGCGGCAATCAGCCCCAGCATTTT. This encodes CASSQGPSGNQPQHF.

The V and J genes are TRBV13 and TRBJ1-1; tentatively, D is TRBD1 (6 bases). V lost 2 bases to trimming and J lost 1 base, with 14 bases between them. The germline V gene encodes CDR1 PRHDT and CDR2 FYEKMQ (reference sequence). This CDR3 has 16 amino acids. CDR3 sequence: CASSLSGPGENTEAFF. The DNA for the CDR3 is TGTGCCAGCAGCTTATCAGGGCCAGGGGAGAACACTGAAGCTTTCTTT.

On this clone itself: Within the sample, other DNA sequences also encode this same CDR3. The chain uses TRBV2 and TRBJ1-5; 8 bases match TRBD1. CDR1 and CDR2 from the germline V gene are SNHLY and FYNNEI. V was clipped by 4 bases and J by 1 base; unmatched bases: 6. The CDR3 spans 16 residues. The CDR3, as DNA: TGTGCCAGCAGTGGTGGACAGGGCTCGAGCAATCAGCCCCAGCATTTT. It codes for CASSGGQGSSNQPQHF.